Following are 4 T cell receptor beta chains from one sample sequenced in a study of regulatory T cells in long-lasting Graves disease. Time point described: persistent/refractory GD, antithyroid drugs over 5 years with positive TRAb. The TCR library was prepared using RNA isolated from PBMCs. Both iRepertoire HTBI primers and Arm-PCR of CDR3 regions were used to build the TCR beta libraries. MiXCR, run by TCRdb on the multiplex PCR reads, gives a single entry per CDR3 protein. The repertoire has some 340,000 distinct CDR3 sequences, more than 20% of them found once; the top ten carry 25% to 30%. The sample was peripheral blood mononuclear cells (PBMCs), taken when the disease was refractory, from a patient treated with antithyroid drugs. The receptor source for this set is a woman between 35 and 50 years old with Graves disease.

The table lists this clonotype with a few counts. The DNA for the CDR3 is TGTGCCAGCAGCTTCAACTCAGCGGGGAAGAACACTGAAGCTTTCTTT. Residues: CASSFNSAGKNTEAFF. The chain is built from TRBV5-4 and TRBJ1-1; D remains unclear. CDR3 length equals 16 residues. V lost 2 bases to trimming and J lost 1 base, with 15 bases between them. CDR1 and CDR2 (germline): SGHNT, YYREEE (reference sequence). The variable domain in full, completed from reference TRBV5-4 and TRBJ1-1, reads ETGVTQSPTHLIKTRGQQVTLRCSSQSGHNTVSWYQQALGQGPQFIFQYYREEENGRGNFPPRFSGLQFPNYSSELNVNALELDDSALYLCASSFNSAGKNTEAFFGQGTRLTVV.

The sample holds many counts of this clonotype. The chain carries TRBV5-1 and TRBJ1-5; no clear D. The CDR3 has 15 residues. Germline V gives CDR1 SGHRS, CDR2 YFSETQ. V gave up 0 bases and J gave up 6 bases, with 13 bases separating them. CDR3 DNA: TGCGCCAGCAGCTTGGATAGGTCGGCGGGTCAGCCCCAGCATTTT. Its translation: CASSLDRSAGQPQHF. The complete variable domain, with remaining parts taken from reference TRBV5-1 and TRBJ1-5, reads KAGVTQTPRYLIKTRGQQVTLSCSPISGHRSVSWYQQTPGQGLQFLFEYFSETQRNKGNFPGRFSGRQFSNSRSEMNVSTLELGDSALYLCASSLDRSAGQPQHFGDGTRLSIL.

The chain recombines TRBV5-6 with TRBJ1-5; D gene unclear. V was cut by 0 bases and J by 3 bases, with 7 bases left in between. CDR3 size: 14 residues. Germline-derived CDR1 and CDR2 are SGHDT and YYEEEE. CDR3 nucleotides: TGTGCCAGCAGCTTGGTACTGCTCAATCAGCCCCAGCATTTT. Translated: CASSLVLLNQPQHF.

This clonotype has more than one count but fewer than ten. The V call is TRBV29-1, the J call TRBJ2-7; 7 bases align to TRBD1. J lost 1 base, V lost 5 bases, and 8 bases had no gene match. CDR3 length: 14 residues. CDR1 and CDR2 from the germline V gene are SQVTM and ANQGSEA. DNA for the CDR3: TGCAGCGTTCAAACAGGGGAGATATCCTACGAGCAGTACTTC. It specifies CSVQTGEISYEQYF.